A selection of T cell receptor beta chains follows, all from one sample in a study of T cell changes during pregnancy in multiple sclerosis. Clones were sequenced by immunoSEQ multiplex PCR, and TCRdb holds only the in-frame ones, with some missing. The sample carries tens of thousands of clones, more than 70% recorded once. The material was CD8+ T cells from peripheral blood mononuclear cells, obtained after pregnancy. Every receptor here comes from a female donor in good health, enrolled as a control in a pregnancy study. The CDR3 runs from the conserved cysteine through the conserved F or W. The order of the fields is clone size, V gene, J gene, D gene, CDR3 DNA, CDR3 protein. The D gene is left open where the match is weak. Expanded clones are given a class, and other clones once, few, many or no size at all.

once	TRBV19	TRBJ2-7	TRBD1	TGTGCCAGTAGTTTCCGGGACAGGGACAGCTACGAGCAGTACTTC	CASSFRDRDSYEQYF
-	TRBV10-3	TRBJ1-6	TRBD1	TGTGCCATCAGTGACCCCGGGACAGGGAGTATTTCACCCCTCCACTTT	CAISDPGTGSISPLHF
-	TRBV11-2	TRBJ1-2	-	TGTGCCAGCAGCTTGGGGGGGTCGGACTATGGCTACACCTTC	CASSLGGSDYGYTF
-	TRBV27	TRBJ1-6	-	TGTGCCAGCAGTTCGGGGCAGGGGAGCTCACCCCTCCACTTT	CASSSGQGSSPLHF
-	TRBV7-9	TRBJ2-5	-	TGTGCCAGCAGCTTAGCCAGTGAAGAGACCCAGTACTTC	CASSLASEETQYF
once	TRBV19	TRBJ1-5	TRBD1	TGTGCCAGTAGTCCCGGGACAGGGTATCAGCCCCAGCATTTT	CASSPGTGYQPQHF
once	TRBV27	TRBJ2-1	TRBD1	TGTGCCAGCAGTTCAACAGGGGGTTGGCGGGATGAGCAGTTCTTC	CASSSTGGWRDEQFF
-	TRBV11-3	TRBJ1-6	-	TGTGCCAGCAGTCGTACAGGCAATTCACCCCTCCACTTT	CASSRTGNSPLHF
-	TRBV7-9	TRBJ1-2	-	TGTGCCAGCAGCTTAGCTAAGACAGATGGCTACACCTTC	CASSLAKTDGYTF
-	TRBV5-6	TRBJ2-2	TRBD2	TGTGCCAGCAGCTCGGGACTAGCGGGGGTAAACACCGGGGAGCTGTTTTTT	CASSSGLAGVNTGELFF
-	TRBV5-4	TRBJ2-3	-	TGTGCCAGCAGCTTGGTGGCGGGTAATCCCACAGATACGCAGTATTTT	CASSLVAGNPTDTQYF
-	TRBV27	TRBJ1-2	-	TGTGCCAGCAGTTTAAGGGGAGGAGCCTATGGCTACACCTTC	CASSLRGGAYGYTF
-	TRBV5-1	TRBJ2-7	TRBD1	TGCGCCAGCAGCTTGGTGGACAGGGATCGGGGGCAGTACTTC	CASSLVDRDRGQYF
-	TRBV4-2	TRBJ2-1	-	TGTGCCAGCAGCCATGAGCAGGGCTCCTACAATGAGCAGTTCTTC	CASSHEQGSYNEQFF
-	TRBV7-3	TRBJ2-5	TRBD2	TGTGCCAGCAGCTTAACCGGGGGGGCAGGAGAGACCCAGTACTTC	CASSLTGGAGETQYF
-	TRBV6-6	TRBJ1-1	-	TGTGCCAGCAGTTACCCAAAGAACACTGAAGCTTTCTTT	CASSYPKNTEAFF
-	TRBV27	TRBJ2-2	TRBD1	TGTGCCAGCAGCAGGGGGTTCACCGGGGAGCTGTTTTTT	CASSRGFTGELFF
-	TRBV5-6	TRBJ2-5	-	TGTGCCAGCAGCCCGGCGGAGGCCTCGAAAGAGACCCAGTACTTC	CASSPAEASKETQYF
-	TRBV28	TRBJ2-3	TRBD2	TGTGCCAGCAGTTTGGGTAGCGGGGGGGAGGGAGATACGCAGTATTTT	CASSLGSGGEGDTQYF
-	TRBV5-1	TRBJ2-2	-	TGCGCCAGCAGCTTTCGGCAGGGTAACACCGGGGAGCTGTTTTTT	CASSFRQGNTGELFF
-	TRBV4-3	TRBJ1-1	TRBD1	TGCGCCAGCAGCCGAGACAGGGGTGGAACTGAAGCTTTCTTT	CASSRDRGGTEAFF
few	TRBV7-9	TRBJ1-4	-	TGTGCCAGCAGCCAATTCACGGGGGGCCGGGAAAAACTGTTTTTT	CASSQFTGGREKLFF
-	TRBV28	TRBJ2-7	-	TGTGCCAGCAGTTTTAGAGAATCCCCTTACGAGCAGTACTTC	CASSFRESPYEQYF
many	TRBV4-3	TRBJ2-7	TRBD1	TGCGCCAGCAGCCAAGAAGACAGGGGGCGAGAGGAGCAGTACTTC	CASSQEDRGREEQYF
once	TRBV7-3	TRBJ2-7	-	TGTGCCAGCAGCTTGAGTGTCTCATCCGAGCAGTACTTC	CASSLSVSSEQYF
-	TRBV4-3	TRBJ2-2	-	TGCGCCAGCAGCCAAGAGTCCTCAGGGTACACCGGGGAGCTGTTTTTT	CASSQESSGYTGELFF
-	TRBV29-1	TRBJ1-2	TRBD1	TGCAGCGCGGTGGACAGGGCAAATGGCTACACCTTC	CSAVDRANGYTF
-	TRBV13	TRBJ1-3	-	TGTGCCAGCAGCCTACGGGGGGGTGGAAACACCATATATTTT	CASSLRGGGNTIYF
many	TRBV18	TRBJ1-1	TRBD1	TGTGCCAGCTCACCCGCAGGGGGGACCACTGAAGCTTTCTTT	CASSPAGGTTEAFF
-	TRBV6-1	TRBJ1-6	-	TGTGCCAGCCAGCTGATAGACAGCTATAATTCACCCCTCCACTTT	CASQLIDSYNSPLHF
-	TRBV5-1	TRBJ2-7	-	TGCGCCAGCAGCTTTTCCCAGGGGATTCTTGACGAGCAGTACTTC	CASSFSQGILDEQYF
-	TRBV10-3	TRBJ1-1	-	TGTGCCATCAGTGAGTCCCAACAGACTGAAGCTTTCTTT	CAISESQQTEAFF
-	TRBV30	TRBJ2-7	-	TGTGCCTGGAGTGCGGGGGTTGGTTACGAGCAGTACTTC	CAWSAGVGYEQYF
-	TRBV27	TRBJ2-1	TRBD2	TGTGCCAGCAGTTTGGCTAGCGGGGGGGCCTCCTACAATGAGCAGTTCTTC	CASSLASGGASYNEQFF
-	TRBV9	TRBJ1-2	-	TGTGCCAGCAGCGGCTCGGACTATGGCTACACCTTC	CASSGSDYGYTF
-	TRBV9	TRBJ2-7	TRBD1	TGTGCCAGCAGCGTAGGGGACAGGGGCGACGAGCAGTACTTC	CASSVGDRGDEQYF
once	TRBV9	TRBJ2-3	-	TGTGCCAGCAGCGTAAGCGGCGGGGTCACAGATACGCAGTATTTT	CASSVSGGVTDTQYF
-	TRBV29-1	TRBJ2-7	-	TGCAGCGCCGCGGGCACCTCCTACGAGCAGTACTTC	CSAAGTSYEQYF
-	TRBV7-9	TRBJ2-7	-	TGTGCCAGCAGCTTACGCGGACAAAGGGGCGAGCAGTACTTC	CASSLRGQRGEQYF
-	TRBV21-1	TRBJ2-7	-	TGTGCCAGCAGCACCCGGACAGCGACTACAGTTAGCTACGAGCAGTACTTC	CASSTRTATTVSYEQYF
-	TRBV7-2	TRBJ2-3	-	TGTGCCAGCAGCCCGCCCCGGGTAGATACGCAGTATTTT	CASSPPRVDTQYF
-	TRBV7-7	TRBJ2-7	-	TGTGCTAGCAGCTCTCTTTTGGGGGGCGAGCAGTACTTC	CASSSLLGGEQYF
-	TRBV12-5	TRBJ1-5	TRBD1	TGTGCTAGTGGTTTGGTGGGAACAGGGGTGGGCGATCAGCCCCAGCATTTT	CASGLVGTGVGDQPQHF
-	TRBV14	TRBJ2-1	-	TGTGCCAGCAGCCAAGTAGGGGACAATGAGCAGTTCTTC	CASSQVGDNEQFF
-	TRBV4-2	TRBJ2-7	TRBD2	TGTGCCAGCAGCCAGCCGGGACTAGTGAATGACGAGCAGTACTTC	CASSQPGLVNDEQYF
-	TRBV9	TRBJ2-7	-	TGTGCCAGCAGCCCCTCGGACACCTTATCCTACGAGCAGTACTTC	CASSPSDTLSYEQYF
once	TRBV7-3	TRBJ2-7	TRBD1	TGTGCCAGCAGCACCACAGGGGTAGCCTACGAGCAGTACTTC	CASSTTGVAYEQYF
-	TRBV12-5	TRBJ1-2	-	TGTGCTAGTGGACCAGGCGGCAGGGAATCGGTTTTTAATGGCTACACCTTC	CASGPGGRESVFNGYTF
-	TRBV4-2	TRBJ1-3	TRBD1	TGTGCCAGCAGCCAACGGACCGGACAGGGGGGAAGCACCATATATTTT	CASSQRTGQGGSTIYF
-	TRBV9	TRBJ1-2	-	TGTGCCACAAGCCCACACACCTTC	CATSPHTF
-	TRBV27	TRBJ1-4	TRBD1	TGTGCCACCGGGACAGGGGCCGATGAAAAACTGTTTTTT	CATGTGADEKLFF
-	TRBV7-2	TRBJ2-1	TRBD2	TGTGCCAGCAGCCCAAAGCGGGGGGTTAACAATGAGCAGTTCTTC	CASSPKRGVNNEQFF
-	TRBV2	TRBJ1-4	TRBD1	TGTGCCAGCAGTGGGGGATCTGGCAGGGGGAAAGTTAATGAAAAACTGTTTTTT	CASSGGSGRGKVNEKLFF
-	TRBV6-1	TRBJ2-7	-	TGTGCCAGCAGTGTTGCTAGGACAGCTACCTACGAGCAGTACTTC	CASSVARTATYEQYF
-	TRBV5-4	TRBJ2-3	-	TGTGCCAGCAGCTTGCCGGGGGAGGCCACAGATACGCAGTATTTT	CASSLPGEATDTQYF
once	TRBV28	TRBJ1-1	-	TGTGCCAGCAGTTCCTTGGGGCGCGGTGGGACTGAAGCTTTCTTT	CASSSLGRGGTEAFF